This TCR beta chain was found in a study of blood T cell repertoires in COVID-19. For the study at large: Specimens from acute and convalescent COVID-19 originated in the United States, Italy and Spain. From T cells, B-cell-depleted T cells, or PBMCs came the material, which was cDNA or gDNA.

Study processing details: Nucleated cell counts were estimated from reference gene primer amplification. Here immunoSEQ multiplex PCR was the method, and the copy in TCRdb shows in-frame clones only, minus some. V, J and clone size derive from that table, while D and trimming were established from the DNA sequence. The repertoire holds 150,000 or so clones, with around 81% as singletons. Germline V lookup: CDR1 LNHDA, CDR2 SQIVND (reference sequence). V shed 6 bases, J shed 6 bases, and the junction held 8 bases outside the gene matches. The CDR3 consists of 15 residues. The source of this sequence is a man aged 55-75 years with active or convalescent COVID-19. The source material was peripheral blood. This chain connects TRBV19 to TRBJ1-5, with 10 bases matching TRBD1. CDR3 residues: CASRTTGGALQPQHF. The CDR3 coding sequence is TGTGCCAGTAGGACGACAGGGGGCGCACTTCAGCCCCAGCATTTT.